These 20 T cell receptor beta chains were all obtained from the same sample, sequenced in a study of human T cells and chemical hapten exposure. TCRdb reprocessed the RACE reads with MiXCR, giving one entry per CDR3 protein. This table has about 380,000 distinct CDR3 sequences, approximately 4.4% appearing once. Time point defined: patch test 1, 2 weeks after DPC sensitization. Treatment denoted: therapeutic diphenylcyclopropenone sensitization with weekly scalp DPC. The source material was whole blood, sampled in connection with sensitization to the hapten diphenylcyclopropenone (DPC). The receptors originated from a woman aged 50 to 60 with alopecia areata. Some clones in this sample may be carry-over from other donors' samples.

This clonotype was found many times. The V call is TRBV2, the J call TRBJ2-7; D call uncertain. The V gene lost 6 bases and the J gene lost 3 bases, with 9 bases spanning the gap. The CDR3 extends over 12 amino acids. The germline gives CDR1 SNHLY, CDR2 FYNNEI. CDR3 sequence reads: CASRDSVYEQYF. Here the CDR3 DNA reads TGTGCCAGCAGGGATAGTGTCTACGAGCAGTACTTC.

This clonotype was counted at least ten times. CDR3 loop: CASSPFGGPETQYF. The CDR3 nucleotides are TGTGCCAGCAGTCCCTTCGGGGGGCCGGAGACCCAGTACTTC. This chain uses TRBV12-3 or TRBV12-4 with TRBJ2-5; a possible D gene is TRBD2 (7 bases). Trimming pared 5 bases from V and 5 bases from J, leaving 15 bases between. This CDR3 spans 14 amino acids.

This clonotype was recorded at least ten times. The chain uses TRBV18 and TRBJ1-1; no reliable D call. The germline CDR1 and CDR2 sequences are KGHSH and LQKENI. The CDR3 is 15 residues long. Trimming stripped 0 bases from V and 1 base from J, with 9 bases between. This CDR3 is CASSPPKGPNTEAFF. The CDR3 bases are TGTGCCAGCTCACCACCGAAGGGTCCGAACACTGAAGCTTTCTTT.

This clonotype showed up many times. The chain employs TRBV29-1 and TRBJ2-3, with D unresolved. Germline V lookup: CDR1 SQVTM, CDR2 ANQGSEA. Trimming removed 6 bases from V and 2 bases from J, with 12 bases in between. The CDR3 contains 13 residues. CDR3 protein: CSVGPRFTDTQYF. CDR3 DNA: TGCAGCGTCGGACCCCGGTTCACAGATACGCAGTATTTT.

This clonotype has at least ten counts. CDR3 DNA: TGTGCCAGCACCTTGACTCCGATTACCTTTAATGAGCAGTTCTTC. Its protein is CASTLTPITFNEQFF. The chain combines TRBV28 with TRBJ2-1; no reliable D call. V lost 7 bases, J lost 7 bases, and 20 bases lay in between. Germline assignment: CDR1 MDHEN and CDR2 SYDVKM. CDR3 length equals 15 residues.

In its sample, this clonotype was seen many times. The V and J genes are TRBV6-2 or TRBV6-3 and TRBJ2-7; 7 bases fit TRBD2. With 6 bases clipped from V and 6 bases from J, the junction kept 2 bases outside the gene matches. CDR1 and CDR2 from the germline V gene are MNHEY and SVGEGT. The CDR3 has 11 residues. The CDR3 sequence is CASSRLAEQYF. The CDR3 DNA sequence: TGTGCCAGCAGCCGACTAGCCGAGCAGTACTTC.

At least ten counts were recorded for this clonotype. The J gene is TRBJ2-1, the V gene TRBV4-1, with D unclear. This CDR3 spans 12 amino acids. Per the germline V gene, CDR1 is MGHRA and CDR2 is YSYEKL. Deletions cut 6 bases from V and 2 bases from J, with 5 bases between. CDR3: CASRGTYNEQFF. The CDR3 DNA reads TGCGCCAGCAGAGGGACCTACAATGAGCAGTTCTTC.

This clonotype was seen repeatedly, ten times or more. This chain uses TRBV29-1 with TRBJ2-7; weak D call: TRBD1 (5 bases). Trimming removed 6 bases from V and 7 bases from J, with 19 bases in between. Germline lookup yields CDR1 SQVTM and CDR2 ANQGSEA. The CDR3 totals 13 residues. CDR3 nucleotide sequence: TGCAGCGTGGACCAGGACAATCCTGGTGAGCAGTACTTC. This sequence encodes CSVDQDNPGEQYF.

The V gene is TRBV4-2, the J gene TRBJ2-1; 11 positions match TRBD2. CDR3 length equals 18 residues. V was clipped by 3 bases and J by 4 bases; unmatched bases: 11. Germline V CDR1 and CDR2: LGHNA, YNFKEQ. In nucleotides, the CDR3 is TGTGCCAGCAGCCATGGGGTAGCGGGAGGGCCGGGGTACAATGAGCAGTTCTTC. This translates into CASSHGVAGGPGYNEQFF.

The J gene is TRBJ1-3, the V gene TRBV7-9; D is unresolved. Germline V gives CDR1 SEHNR, CDR2 FQNEAQ (reference sequence). The V end was cut by 5 bases, the J end by 2 bases, with 13 bases between. This CDR3 is built from 15 residues. For the CDR3, the DNA is TGTGCCAGCAGCCCCCCCCGAGGTACTGGAAACACCATATATTTT. Translated, it gives CASSPPRGTGNTIYF.

On this clonotype: A read error may explain this, as a much larger clone is one base away. Likely a read error: the CDR3 ends without its conserved phenylalanine or tryptophan. The chain has TRBV5-1 and TRBJ1-1, with 7 positions matching TRBD1. V shed 5 bases, J shed 1 base, and the junction held 2 bases outside the gene matches. CDR1 is SGHRS and CDR2 is YFSETQ in the germline V gene. The CDR3 runs to 13 residues. This CDR3 is CASRRTGNTEAFI. DNA of the CDR3: TGCGCCAGCAGGCGGACAGGGAACACTGAAGCTTTCATT.

This clonotype was counted many times. The rearrangement joins TRBV3-1 to TRBJ1-4; 8 bases map to TRBD1. The CDR3 contains 15 residues. Germline assignment: CDR1 LGHDT and CDR2 YNNKEL (reference sequence). The trim removed 1 base at V and 4 bases at J, leaving 2 bases unmatched. The CDR3 is CASSQGTGSNEKLFF. CDR3 in DNA: TGTGCCAGCAGCCAAGGGACAGGGAGTAATGAAAAACTGTTTTTT.

Many counts were recorded for this clonotype. The rearrangement joins TRBV10-3 to TRBJ1-2; the D is unclear. The CDR3 spans 15 residues. Between the trimmed V and J ends, which lost 0 bases and 0 bases, there was a span of 8 bases. From germline, CDR1 is ENHRY and CDR2 SYGVKD. The CDR3 here is CAISESPQTNYGYTF. The DNA for the CDR3 is TGTGCCATCAGTGAGTCGCCTCAGACTAACTATGGCTACACCTTC.

As to this clonotype: A read error is possible here, since a much larger clone lies one base away. The chain links TRBV5-6 to TRBJ2-2; D may be TRBD1 (5 bases). Germline V gene sequence: CDR1 SGHDT, CDR2 YYEEEE. The CDR3 is 16 residues long. CDR3 in DNA: TGTGCCAGCAATCCACCAGGCAGGGCGAACTCCGGGGAGCTGTTTTTT. It is translated as CASNPPGRANSGELFF.

This clonotype was observed a handful of times. The chain carries TRBV11-3 and TRBJ2-4; perhaps TRBD2 as D (6 bases). V lost 2 bases and J 6 bases, leaving 14 bases between the germline ends. Germline CDR1 reads SGHNT; CDR2 reads YENEEA. The CDR3 consists of 15 residues. As DNA, the CDR3 is TGTGCCAGCAGCTTATTCGGGACTCCAGCAAACATTCAGTACTTC. It yields the protein CASSLFGTPANIQYF.

This clonotype was detected many times. V gene TRBV5-4 combines with J gene TRBJ1-2; unclear D gene. CDR1 is SGHNT, CDR2 YYREEE, per germline (reference sequence). V was clipped by 3 bases and J by 4 bases, with 13 bases between them. The CDR3 consists of 14 residues. CDR3 bases: TGTGCCAGCAGCTCCCTAGTTACGGGCTATGGCTACACCTTC. It codes for CASSSLVTGYGYTF. The full variable domain, in which reference TRBV5-4 and TRBJ1-2 provide the parts outside the CDR3, is ETGVTQSPTHLIKTRGQQVTLRCSSQSGHNTVSWYQQALGQGPQFIFQYYREEENGRGNFPPRFSGLQFPNYSSELNVNALELDDSALYLCASSSLVTGYGYTFGSGTRLTVV.

The table lists this clonotype with a few counts. V gene TRBV4-2 combines with J gene TRBJ2-5; D is undetermined. The CDR3 is made up of 14 amino acids. The germline gives CDR1 LGHNA, CDR2 YNFKEQ. Trimming left V 0 bases short and J 1 base short, with 6 bases between. This CDR3 is CASSQDTAQETQYF. CDR3 in DNA: TGTGCCAGCAGCCAAGACACAGCCCAAGAGACCCAGTACTTC.

This clonotype was found many times. The chain couples TRBV10-2 to TRBJ2-2, with D possibly called TRBD1 or TRBD2 (5 bases each). V gave up 3 bases and J gave up 6 bases, with 14 bases separating them. The CDR3 has 15 residues. Germline loops: CDR1 WSHSY, CDR2 SAAADI. In DNA, the CDR3 is TGCGCCAGCAGTGACTCCGGTCGGGGCTCCGGGGAGCTGTTTTTT. It yields the protein CASSDSGRGSGELFF.

This clonotype was seen at least ten times. V gene TRBV21-1 combines with J gene TRBJ2-3; the table's D call of TRBD2 was not tested on the DNA. TRBV21-1 is described as a pseudogene. The CDR3 has 15 amino acids. The CDR3 reads CASSKLAGGTDTQYF. The CDR3 DNA reads as TGTGCCAGCAGCAAACTAGCGGGGGGCACAGATACGCAGTATTTT.

This clonotype has a count of ten or more. J is TRBJ1-5 and V is TRBV9, with TRBD1 matching over 9 bases. V shed 3 bases, J shed 10 bases, and the junction held 11 bases outside the gene matches. CDR1 and CDR2 (germline): SGDLS, YYNGEE. The CDR3 length is 15 residues. CDR3 residues: CASSEGWTGDLPQHF. The CDR3 DNA follows: TGTGCCAGCAGCGAGGGTTGGACAGGGGATTTACCCCAGCATTTT.